This T cell receptor (beta chain) was obtained from a study of T cell changes during pregnancy in multiple sclerosis. The data were produced by immunoSEQ multiplex PCR, yet TCRdb's version contains in-frame clones alone and is incomplete. This sample has around 69,000 clones, with roughly 90% found just once. In germline, CDR1 is SGHNT, CDR2 YYREEE (reference sequence). The V and J ends lost 2 bases and 1 base, in that order; junction bases with no gene match: 5. CDR3 length equals 16 residues. The chain uses TRBV5-4 and TRBJ2-3; 9 nucleotides line up with TRBD2. The input for sequencing was peripheral blood, taken in the third trimester of pregnancy. This clonotype was obtained from a female donor with multiple sclerosis, enrolled in a pregnancy study. The DNA for the CDR3 is TGTGCCAGCAGCTTTCCCCAGCGGGGGGGCACAGATACGCAGTATTTT. Encoded protein: CASSFPQRGGTDTQYF.